This entry lists 23 T cell receptor beta chains sequenced from one sample in a study of T cell changes during pregnancy in multiple sclerosis. The assay was immunoSEQ multiplex PCR, and TCRdb's table has in-frame clones only and misses some. The table records approximately 21,000 clones, 75% to 90% of them present only once. The sequenced sample was CD8+ T cells from peripheral blood mononuclear cells, obtained in the first trimester of pregnancy. The source of these receptors is a female donor with multiple sclerosis, enrolled in a pregnancy study.

The rearrangement uses TRBV7-9 and TRBJ1-2, with TRBD1 matching over 7 bases. Germline CDR1 and CDR2: SEHNR and FQNEAQ (reference sequence). The CDR3 has 15 residues. V lost 2 bases and J lost 3; bases outside the gene matches: 6. CDR3 coding DNA: TGTGCCAGCAGCTTATTAGGGGGCGGAGACTATGGCTACACCTTC. It translates to CASSLLGGGDYGYTF.

The chain uses TRBV10-3 and TRBJ2-2, with TRBD2 matching over 13 bases. This CDR3 has 16 residues. In germline, CDR1 is ENHRY, CDR2 SYGVKD. V gave up 7 bases and J gave up 2 bases; unmatched junction bases: 4. The CDR3 DNA reads TGTGCCATCAAAGGGACTAGCGGGACAAACACCGGGGAGCTGTTTTTT. This codes for CAIKGTSGTNTGELFF.

The genes are TRBV28 and TRBJ1-3; 7 bases align to TRBD1. The CDR3 is 15 amino acids. Per the germline V gene, CDR1 is MDHEN and CDR2 is SYDVKM. V shed 6 bases, J shed 3 bases, and the junction held 8 bases outside the gene matches. CDR3 nucleotides: TGTGCCAGCAGCAACAAAGGACAGGTTGGAAACACCATATATTTT. Translated, it gives CASSNKGQVGNTIYF.

This chain connects TRBV5-4 to TRBJ1-1; 8 bases align to TRBD1. V shed 0 bases, J shed 7 bases, and the junction held 5 bases outside the gene matches. Germline V lookup: CDR1 SGHNT, CDR2 YYREEE (reference sequence). This CDR3 comprises 14 residues. The CDR3 DNA is TGTGCCAGCAGCTTGGGCAGGGGGCCGGATGAAGCTTTCTTT. It encodes CASSLGRGPDEAFF.

V is TRBV11-2 and J is TRBJ2-3; TRBD2 agrees at 9 bases. Germline V gives CDR1 SGHAT, CDR2 FQNNGV. V trimming: 0 bases; J trimming: 5 bases; junction bases outside the gene matches: 6. This CDR3 has 16 residues. The chain's CDR3 is CASSLDQASGEDTQYF. The CDR3 region has the DNA TGTGCCAGCAGCTTAGATCAGGCTAGCGGGGAAGATACGCAGTATTTT.

V is TRBV6-6 and J is TRBJ2-5, with D maybe TRBD1 (6 bases). The CDR3 loop spans 14 amino acids. Trimming removed 2 bases from V and 2 bases from J, with 9 bases in between. Germline V gene sequence: CDR1 MNHNY, CDR2 SVGAGI (reference sequence). CDR3 nucleotide sequence: TGTGCCAGCAGTTACCAGGGGAATCAAGAGACCCAGTACTTC. As protein: CASSYQGNQETQYF.

V usage is TRBV6-1 and J usage is TRBJ1-5; no definite D call. Germline-derived CDR1 and CDR2 are MNHNS and SASEGT. The V end lost 3 bases, the J end lost 6 bases, and 15 bases lay between the germline ends. The CDR3 sequence is 15 residues long. The CDR3 sequence is CASSEAQGLPQPQHF. CDR3 DNA: TGTGCCAGCAGTGAGGCACAAGGACTCCCTCAGCCCCAGCATTTT.

The sample holds a few counts of this clone. V gene TRBV6-1 combines with J gene TRBJ2-2, with TRBD1 matching over 7 bases. J lost 3 bases, V lost 5 bases, and 3 bases had no gene match. The V gene's germline CDR1 is MNHNS and CDR2 SASEGT. There are 14 residues in the CDR3. The CDR3 here is CASSRQGDTGELFF. In DNA, the CDR3 is TGTGCCAGCAGTAGACAGGGAGACACCGGGGAGCTGTTTTTT.

The genes are TRBV27 and TRBJ2-7; TRBD2 matches 8 bases. From germline, CDR1 is MNHEY and CDR2 SMNVEV (reference sequence). The CDR3 contains 16 residues. The junction had 12 bases not matched to a gene; V was cut back by 4 bases and J by 4 bases. The CDR3 is CASSSTRLASTYEQYF. CDR3 bases: TGTGCCAGCAGTTCAACCCGACTAGCGTCCACGTACGAGCAGTACTTC.

The rearrangement links TRBV28 to TRBJ2-5; 8 bases line up with TRBD2. Germline trimming cut 7 bases from V and 4 bases from J; bases unmatched to any gene: 29. This CDR3 comprises 21 residues. CDR1 is MDHEN and CDR2 is SYDVKM in the germline V gene. Here the CDR3 reads CASTSISGAPPVETLIETQYF. CDR3 bases: TGTGCCAGCACCTCCATTAGCGGGGCACCCCCCGTAGAGACCCTGATAGAGACCCAGTACTTC.

V is TRBV4-1 and J is TRBJ2-1; 8 nucleotides agree with TRBD2. Germline V gene data show CDR1 as MGHRA and CDR2 as YSYEKL. Trimming at V came to 0 bases and at J to 0 bases, leaving 1 base not matched to a gene. This CDR3 is built from 16 residues. CDR3 coding DNA: TGCGCCAGCAGCCAAGAAACTAGCGGCTCCTACAATGAGCAGTTCTTC. Amino acids: CASSQETSGSYNEQFF.

The chain carries TRBV9 and TRBJ2-2; TRBD2 matches at 9 bases. Germline lookup yields CDR1 SGDLS and CDR2 YYNGEE. The length of the CDR3 is 16 residues. J lost 5 bases, V lost 4 bases, and 9 bases had no gene match. CDR3 region: CASSPPSSGSTGELFF. The CDR3 nucleotides are TGTGCCAGCAGCCCCCCGAGTAGCGGGAGTACCGGGGAGCTGTTTTTT.

The table lists this clone with a count of one. This chain connects TRBV2 to TRBJ2-5; 7 nucleotides match TRBD1. After removal of 6 bases from V and 2 bases from J, the junction contained 6 bases not matched to a gene. This CDR3 region has 14 residues. Per the germline V gene, CDR1 is SNHLY and CDR2 is FYNNEI. CDR3 DNA sequence: TGTGCCAGCAGCGTCGGGACAGAGCAAGAGACCCAGTACTTC. Translation gives CASSVGTEQETQYF.

The V and J genes are TRBV4-3 and TRBJ2-3, with D possibly being TRBD2 (7 bases). CDR3 length equals 15 residues. CDR1 is LGHNA, CDR2 YSLEER, per germline. With 0 bases removed from V and 4 bases from J, the gap between germline ends came to 11 bases. In DNA form, the CDR3 reads TGCGCCAGCAGCCAAGAAGTAGGGGGGGCAGATACGCAGTATTTT. This sequence encodes CASSQEVGGADTQYF.

On this clone itself: The junction departs from the called germline gene at one end, perhaps through a read error. The chain links TRBV7-7 to TRBJ2-2; 13 bases align to TRBD2. CDR3 size: 18 residues. The germline gives CDR1 SSHAT, CDR2 FNYEAQ (reference sequence). CDR3 region: CASSSPGLAGSNTGELFF. The CDR3, as DNA: TGTGCTAGCAGCTCGCCGGGACTAGCGGGGTCGAACACCGGGGAGCTGTTTTTT.

The chain carries TRBV28 and TRBJ1-4; 8 positions match TRBD1. The V gene end was trimmed by 3 bases and the J gene end by 4 bases; junction bases not matched to a gene: 1. The CDR3 runs to 14 residues. Germline V gives CDR1 MDHEN, CDR2 SYDVKM. The CDR3 loop reads CASSFDRGNEKLFF. CDR3 nucleotide sequence: TGTGCCAGCAGTTTTGACAGGGGTAATGAAAAACTGTTTTTT.

The V call is TRBV5-6, the J call TRBJ2-1; TRBD2 is a possible D gene (6 bases). The CDR3 contains 13 residues. Germline lookup yields CDR1 SGHDT and CDR2 YYEEEE. The germline V and J ends were trimmed by 4 bases and 8 bases, with 13 bases remaining between them. CDR3 loop: CASSRGSGYEQFF. Written as DNA, the CDR3 is TGTGCCAGCAGCCGGGGGAGTGGCTATGAGCAGTTCTTC.

The V and J genes are TRBV29-1 and TRBJ2-1, with 8 bases matching TRBD2. CDR1 and CDR2 (germline): SQVTM, ANQGSEA. The CDR3 contains 18 residues. The J segment lost 0 bases and the V segment lost 1 base, leaving 11 bases of the junction unmatched. Here the CDR3 reads CSVEGLVSSGSSYNEQFF. CDR3 in DNA: TGCAGCGTTGAAGGGCTCGTTTCCAGCGGGAGCTCCTACAATGAGCAGTTCTTC.

The chain carries TRBV28 and TRBJ1-5; 8 nucleotides match TRBD1. This CDR3 is 14 amino acids long. Germline V gene sequence: CDR1 MDHEN, CDR2 SYDVKM. The V segment lost 5 bases and the J segment 5 bases; nucleotides outside the gene matches: 5. CDR3 protein: CASSTGQGYQPQHF. Written as DNA, the CDR3 is TGTGCCAGCAGTACCGGACAGGGATATCAGCCCCAGCATTTT.

The chain is built from TRBV18 and TRBJ2-7; 9 bases are a match to TRBD2. The junction had 10 bases not matched to a gene; V was cut back by 0 bases and J by 4 bases. Germline CDR1 and CDR2: KGHSH and LQKENI. This CDR3 has 17 amino acids. The CDR3 DNA is TGTGCCAGCTCACCACCGTTTGTAGCGGGAGTGTCGTACGAGCAGTACTTC. Its protein is CASSPPFVAGVSYEQYF.

The chain uses TRBV6-5 and TRBJ2-5; the match to TRBD2 covers 11 bases. Germline trimming cut 2 bases from V and 5 bases from J; bases unmatched to any gene: 4. Germline lookup yields CDR1 MNHEY and CDR2 SVGAGI. This CDR3 contains 15 residues. As DNA, the CDR3 is TGTGCCAGCAGTTACCTAGCGGGAGGTGGGGAGACCCAGTACTTC. Amino acids: CASSYLAGGGETQYF.

The rearrangement joins TRBV27 to TRBJ2-7, with D possibly matching TRBD2 (5 bases). CDR3 size: 14 residues. The germline V gene encodes CDR1 MNHEY and CDR2 SMNVEV (reference sequence). Deletions cut 5 bases from V and 0 bases from J, with 11 bases between. CDR3 loop: CASSREGPSYEQYF. The CDR3, as DNA: TGTGCCAGCAGTCGGGAAGGGCCCTCCTACGAGCAGTACTTC.

V usage is TRBV7-3 and J usage is TRBJ2-1; D is possibly TRBD2 (6 bases). Germline V gene sequence: CDR1 SGHTA, CDR2 FQGTGA. V lost 5 bases and J 6 bases, leaving 17 bases between the germline ends. The CDR3 runs 15 residues. The CDR3 bases are TGTGCCAGCAGCCTGTGGGCAGGGAGGCCCAATGAGCAGTTCTTC. This codes for CASSLWAGRPNEQFF.